These T cell receptor beta chains were read from a single sample in a study of blood T cell repertoires in COVID-19. Assay used: immunoSEQ multiplex PCR; TCRdb lists only in-frame clones, some missing. This table holds 130,000 to 150,000 clones, around 86% found once. The sample consisted of peripheral blood. Every receptor here comes from a man aged 45-65 years who had recovered from COVID-19. The CDR3 runs from the conserved cysteine through the conserved F or W. Fields, in order: clone size, V gene, D gene, J gene, CDR3 protein, CDR3 DNA. A D gene is named only where the DNA matches it firmly. Not every row has a clone size; where given, it reads once, few, many or a size class.

-	TRBV6-1	TRBD2	TRBJ2-3	CASSEPGTSLADTQYF	TGTGCCAGCAGTGAGCCGGGGACTAGCCTCGCAGATACGCAGTATTTT
-	TRBV19	TRBD2	TRBJ2-5	CASSIVSGLQNQETQYF	TGTGCCAGTAGTATAGTGTCGGGACTACAAAATCAAGAGACCCAGTACTTC
-	TRBV19	TRBD2	TRBJ2-3	CASSGGDRGTPSTDTQYF	TGTGCCAGTAGTGGGGGGGACCGCGGTACCCCTAGCACAGATACGCAGTATTTT
-	TRBV7-2	TRBD1	TRBJ1-5	CASSGQGAGNQPQHF	TGTGCCAGCAGCGGACAGGGGGCTGGCAATCAGCCCCAGCATTTT
once	TRBV11-2	TRBD1	TRBJ1-1	CASSRNRGGLNTEAFF	TGTGCCAGCAGCCGGAACAGGGGCGGCCTGAACACTGAAGCTTTCTTT
-	TRBV24-1	TRBD2	TRBJ2-2	CATSDAGGGADTGELFF	TGTGCCACCAGTGACGCGGGCGGGGGGGCGGACACCGGGGAGCTGTTTTTT
once	TRBV2	TRBD2	TRBJ2-3	CASGYGTSGGADTQYF	TGTGCCAGTGGATACGGGACTAGCGGGGGGGCGGATACGCAGTATTTT
once	TRBV5-4	TRBD1	TRBJ1-6	CASSPMDRGQRSPLHF	TGTGCCAGCAGCCCAATGGACAGGGGACAACGCTCACCCCTCCACTTT
-	TRBV7-2	-	TRBJ1-5	CASSAIRGGNQPQHF	TGTGCCAGCAGCGCAATCAGGGGTGGCAATCAGCCCCAGCATTTT
-	TRBV6-5	-	TRBJ2-5	CASRRLQGSETQYF	TGTGCCAGCAGGCGGCTACAGGGTTCCGAGACCCAGTACTTC
-	TRBV18	-	TRBJ2-3	CASSPEAQTGWDTQYF	TGTGCCAGCTCACCAGAGGCCCAGACAGGCTGGGATACGCAGTATTTT
-	TRBV5-1	TRBD2	TRBJ2-3	CASSSGTSGGFTDTQYF	TGCGCCAGCAGCTCCGGGACTAGCGGGGGGTTCACAGATACGCAGTATTTT
once	TRBV6-5	-	TRBJ2-7	CASSRGYEQYF	TGTGCCAGCAGCCGGGGTTACGAGCAGTACTTC
few	TRBV7-8	TRBD1	TRBJ1-5	CASSLGQGGSNQPQHF	TGTGCCAGCAGCTTGGGACAGGGGGGTTCGAATCAGCCCCAGCATTTT
-	TRBV5-4	TRBD2	TRBJ2-1	CASSFPAGGRSYNEQFF	TGTGCCAGCAGCTTCCCTGCGGGGGGCCGCTCCTACAATGAGCAGTTCTTC
-	TRBV9	-	TRBJ1-6	CASSGPGAHNSPLHF	TGTGCCAGCAGCGGACCAGGGGCCCATAATTCACCCCTCCACTTT